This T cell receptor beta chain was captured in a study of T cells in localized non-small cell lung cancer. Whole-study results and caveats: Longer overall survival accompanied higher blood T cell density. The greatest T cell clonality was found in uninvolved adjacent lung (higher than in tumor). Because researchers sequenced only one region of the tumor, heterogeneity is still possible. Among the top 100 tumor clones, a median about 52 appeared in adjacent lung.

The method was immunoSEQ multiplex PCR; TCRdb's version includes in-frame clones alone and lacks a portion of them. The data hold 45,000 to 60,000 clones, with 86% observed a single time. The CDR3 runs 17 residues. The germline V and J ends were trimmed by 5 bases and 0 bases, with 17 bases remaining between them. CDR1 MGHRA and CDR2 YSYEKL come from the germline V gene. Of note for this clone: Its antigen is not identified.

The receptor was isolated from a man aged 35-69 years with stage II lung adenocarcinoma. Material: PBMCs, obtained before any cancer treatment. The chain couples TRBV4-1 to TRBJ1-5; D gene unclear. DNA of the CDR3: TGCGCCAGCAGCGTTAAGGGTCGGACTTATAGCAATCAGCCCCAGCATTTT. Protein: CASSVKGRTYSNQPQHF.